This is a list of T cell receptor beta chains from one sample in a study of T-cell reconstitution after alpha-beta-depleted transplantation in children. TCRdb redid the calling of the PCR reads with MiXCR, one entry per CDR3 protein. Of about 980,000 distinct CDR3 sequences in the sample, roughly 29% were seen once. The starting material was PBMCs, mostly from graft donor cells, obtained 360 days after TCRalphabeta/CD19-depleted stem cell transplant. The receptors come from a boy less than two years old who had a stem cell transplant for SCID, so the T cells may come from the graft donor. Both conserved end residues are part of each CDR3. D genes are given only for firm matches. Clone sizes are given selectively: once, few, many, or a class where the clone is expanded.

>NA|TRBJ2-1|TRBV7-3|TRBD2
CASSLRPSGGNEQFF
TGTGCCAGCAGCTTAAGGCCTAGCGGGGGTAATGAGCAGTTCTTC
>few|TRBJ2-7|TRBV24-1|TRBD1
CATSDNRDSSYEQYF
TGTGCCACCAGTGATAACCGGGACAGCTCCTACGAGCAGTACTTC
>NA|TRBJ2-7|TRBV5-6|TRBD1
CASSLWTGFSYEQYF
TGTGCCAGCAGCTTGTGGACAGGATTCTCCTACGAGCAGTACTTC
>NA|TRBJ2-3|TRBV9|NA
CASSLKGVTDTQYF
TGTGCCAGCAGCCTTAAAGGGGTGACAGATACGCAGTATTTT
>once|TRBJ2-2|TRBV18|NA
CASSPLEPLGTGELFF
TGTGCCAGCTCACCCCTAGAACCACTGGGCACCGGGGAGCTGTTTTTT
>NA|TRBJ2-1|TRBV7-2|NA
CASSLQGRSYNEQFF
TGTGCCAGCAGCCTACAGGGTCGGTCCTACAATGAGCAGTTCTTC
>few|TRBJ2-4|TRBV18|NA
CASSRQKNIQYF
TGTGCCAGCTCCCGACAGAAAAACATTCAGTACTTC
>NA|TRBJ2-1|TRBV6-1|NA
CASKESFQQFF
TGTGCCAGCAAGGAAAGCTTTCAGCAGTTCTTC
>many|TRBJ1-1|TRBV6-1|NA
CASSDSLNTEAFF
TGTGCCAGCAGTGATAGTTTGAACACTGAAGCTTTCTTT
>NA|TRBJ2-7|TRBV20-1|NA
CSVRTLGKDYEQYF
TGCAGTGTCAGAACGCTAGGGAAGGATTACGAGCAGTACTTC
>NA|TRBJ1-1|TRBV9|TRBD1
CASSGTVREEAFF
TGTGCCAGCAGTGGGACAGTTCGAGAGGAAGCTTTCTTT
>NA|TRBJ1-6|TRBV28|NA
CASSFGEIGSPLHF
TGTGCCAGCAGTTTTGGGGAAATCGGTTCACCCCTCCACTTT
>many|TRBJ2-1|TRBV29-1|NA
CSVARVNEQFF
TGCAGCGTTGCCAGGGTCAATGAGCAGTTCTTC
>NA|TRBJ1-1|TRBV29-1|NA
CSVNPLLESTEAFF
TGCAGCGTTAACCCACTACTGGAATCCACTGAAGCTTTCTTT
>NA|TRBJ2-7|TRBV5-1|NA
CASTKVGGSYEQYF
TGCGCCAGCACTAAAGTGGGGGGCTCCTACGAGCAGTACTTC
>few|TRBJ2-7|TRBV10-2|TRBD1
CASVPGTGPYEQYF
TGCGCCAGCGTGCCCGGGACAGGTCCCTACGAGCAGTACTTC
>NA|TRBJ1-1|TRBV3-1|NA
CASSQQLTRQREAFF
TGTGCCAGCAGCCAACAACTTACGAGACAGCGTGAAGCTTTCTTT
>few|TRBJ2-2|TRBV20-1|NA
CSARDAGAKGAGELFF
TGCAGTGCTAGAGATGCAGGGGCCAAGGGAGCCGGGGAGCTGTTTTTT
>few|TRBJ2-1|TRBV7-6|TRBD2
CASSANRRRGGNYNEQFF
TGTGCCAGCAGCGCGAACCGAAGACGGGGGGGAAACTACAATGAGCAGTTCTTC
>NA|TRBJ2-1|TRBV29-1|NA
CSPSRADSNEQFF
TGCAGCCCCTCCCGCGCCGACAGCAATGAGCAGTTCTTC
>NA|TRBJ2-5|TRBV3-1|TRBD2
CASSQDSETSGGWAQETQYF
TGTGCCAGCAGCCAAGATTCCGAGACTAGCGGGGGGTGGGCCCAAGAGACCCAGTACTTC
>NA|TRBJ2-3|TRBV25-1|TRBD2
CASSEYPGLVPDTQYF
TGTGCCAGCAGTGAATATCCTGGACTAGTACCGGATACGCAGTATTTT
>NA|TRBJ1-2|TRBV9|TRBD1
CASSVGDRANYGYTF
TGTGCCAGCAGCGTAGGGGACAGGGCTAACTATGGCTACACCTTC
>NA|TRBJ2-5|TRBV12-3/TRBV12-4|NA
CASSLNLEETQYF
TGTGCCAGCAGTCTCAATTTGGAAGAGACCCAGTACTTC
>NA|TRBJ2-7|TRBV12-3/TRBV12-4|NA
CASSFIVEHEQYF
TGTGCCAGCAGTTTTATCGTCGAGCACGAGCAGTACTTC
>NA|TRBJ2-7|TRBV12-3/TRBV12-4|NA
CASADQRGLPSYEQYF
TGTGCCAGCGCCGACCAAAGGGGACTGCCCTCCTACGAGCAGTACTTC
>NA|TRBJ2-3|TRBV12-3/TRBV12-4|TRBD1
CASTGEFTDTQYF
TGTGCCAGTACAGGGGAGTTTACAGATACGCAGTATTTT
>NA|TRBJ2-6|TRBV6-2/TRBV6-3|NA
CASSHEGAGANVLTF
TGTGCCAGCAGTCACGAGGGAGCTGGGGCCAACGTCCTGACTTTC
>NA|TRBJ2-7|TRBV11-2|NA
CASSLQAIEQYF
TGTGCCAGCAGCTTACAGGCTATCGAGCAGTACTTC
>NA|TRBJ1-1|TRBV29-1|NA
CSVEEGPLNTEAFF
TGCAGCGTTGAAGAAGGCCCGCTGAACACTGAAGCTTTCTTT
>NA|TRBJ2-7|TRBV10-3|NA
CAISESPKAGSYEQYF
TGTGCCATCAGTGAGTCCCCTAAGGCGGGCTCCTACGAGCAGTACTTC
>NA|TRBJ2-3|TRBV20-1|NA
CSATAGAYTQYF
TGCAGTGCTACAGCGGGTGCATATACGCAGTATTTT
>NA|TRBJ2-1|TRBV9|TRBD2
CASSAPRGAYYNEQFF
TGTGCCAGCAGCGCACCGCGGGGGGCCTACTACAATGAGCAGTTCTTC
>NA|TRBJ2-2|TRBV4-2|NA
CASSQVPGSRTGELFF
TGTGCCAGCAGCCAAGTCCCGGGGTCTCGGACCGGGGAGCTGTTTTTT
>NA|TRBJ1-2|TRBV27|NA
CASSLAVGHINYGYTF
TGTGCCAGCAGTTTAGCGGTGGGACATATTAACTATGGCTACACCTTC
>many|TRBJ2-1|TRBV29-1|NA
CSVADSRILSYNEQFF
TGCAGCGTTGCGGACAGCCGAATTCTTTCCTACAATGAGCAGTTCTTC
>many|TRBJ2-7|TRBV5-1|NA
CASSYGQTYEQYF
TGCGCCAGCAGCTACGGACAGACCTACGAGCAGTACTTC
>NA|TRBJ2-5|TRBV5-1|NA
CASSLDSGPLGTQYF
TGCGCCAGCAGCTTGGATAGCGGCCCCCTTGGGACCCAGTACTTC
>NA|TRBJ2-7|TRBV7-6|NA
CASSLEYRPDEQYF
TGTGCCAGCAGCTTAGAATACAGGCCCGACGAGCAGTACTTC
>NA|TRBJ2-3|TRBV12-3/TRBV12-4|NA
CASSSQWGDTQYF
TGTGCCAGCAGTTCTCAGTGGGGAGATACGCAGTATTTT
>NA|TRBJ2-1|TRBV6-2/TRBV6-3|TRBD2
CASSYGAGGLRNEQFF
TGTGCCAGCAGTTACGGGGCGGGGGGGCTTAGGAATGAGCAGTTCTTC
>NA|TRBJ2-3|TRBV7-2|NA
CASSLDARRDTQYF
TGTGCCAGCAGCTTAGATGCGAGGCGGGATACGCAGTATTTT
>few|TRBJ2-1|TRBV19|TRBD1
CASTSDRARNNEQFF
TGTGCCAGTACCAGCGACAGGGCTCGGAACAATGAGCAGTTCTTC
>NA|TRBJ1-1|TRBV5-1|NA
CASSSGGENTEAFF
TGCGCCAGCAGCTCCGGTGGAGAGAACACTGAAGCTTTCTTT
>few|TRBJ2-4|TRBV14|TRBD1
CASSHGTGVIQYF
TGTGCCAGCAGTCACGGGACAGGGGTCATTCAGTACTTC
>few|TRBJ2-1|TRBV7-3|NA
CASSFIPSSGQFF
TGTGCCAGCAGCTTCATACCTAGCTCAGGGCAGTTCTTC
>NA|TRBJ1-5|TRBV12-3/TRBV12-4|NA
CASNSYPGAGADQPQHF
TGTGCCAGCAATTCCTATCCGGGGGCAGGGGCCGATCAGCCCCAGCATTTT
>few|TRBJ2-5|TRBV18|NA
CASSGDTFKTQYF
TGTGCCAGCTCAGGAGACACCTTTAAGACCCAGTACTTC
>NA|TRBJ2-3|TRBV11-1|TRBD2
CASSPSPGTSGGITDTQYF
TGTGCCAGCAGCCCCTCCCCCGGGACTAGCGGGGGTATCACAGATACGCAGTATTTT
>few|TRBJ2-3|TRBV5-1|TRBD2
CASSRMTSVEDTQYF
TGCGCCAGCAGCCGGATGACTAGCGTCGAAGATACGCAGTATTTT
>few|TRBJ2-3|TRBV9|TRBD2
CASSVASGGRTTDTQYF
TGTGCCAGCAGCGTAGCTAGCGGGGGGCGGACCACAGATACGCAGTATTTT
>NA|TRBJ2-3|TRBV6-2/TRBV6-3|TRBD2
CASSSNGLAGDRGTQYF
TGTGCCAGCAGTTCCAACGGACTAGCGGGGGATAGAGGTACGCAGTATTTT
>NA|TRBJ1-5|TRBV12-3/TRBV12-4|NA
CASSFLGGVNQPQHF
TGTGCCAGCAGTTTTCTGGGGGGGGTCAATCAGCCCCAGCATTTT